This T cell receptor (beta chain) was recorded in a study of identical twins. Per the germline V gene, CDR1 is SQVTM and CDR2 is ANQGSEA. With 4 bases removed from V and 5 bases from J, the gap between germline ends came to 12 bases. The CDR3 has 12 residues. This clonotype came up a few times. TCRdb itself ran the 5' RACE reads through MiXCR, one entry per CDR3 protein. The sample holds 450,000 or so distinct CDR3 sequences; roughly 26% are singletons and the top ten take 2.5% to 3.5%. The sample was also reused in another study, on T cells expressing NK-cell markers. That work states: It was from sorted CD3+CD56+NKG2C+, CD3+CD56+NKG2C- and CD3+CD56-NKG2C+ T cells that TCR beta repertoires came.

The sequenced material came from CD4+ T cells sorted from blood. The V gene is TRBV29-1, the J gene TRBJ2-7; weak D call: TRBD2 (5 bases). The TCR originated in a woman aged 18-30 years in good health. The DNA of the CDR3 is TGCAGCGTTGCAGTAGGGAGCCACGAGCAGTACTTC. This gives the protein CSVAVGSHEQYF.